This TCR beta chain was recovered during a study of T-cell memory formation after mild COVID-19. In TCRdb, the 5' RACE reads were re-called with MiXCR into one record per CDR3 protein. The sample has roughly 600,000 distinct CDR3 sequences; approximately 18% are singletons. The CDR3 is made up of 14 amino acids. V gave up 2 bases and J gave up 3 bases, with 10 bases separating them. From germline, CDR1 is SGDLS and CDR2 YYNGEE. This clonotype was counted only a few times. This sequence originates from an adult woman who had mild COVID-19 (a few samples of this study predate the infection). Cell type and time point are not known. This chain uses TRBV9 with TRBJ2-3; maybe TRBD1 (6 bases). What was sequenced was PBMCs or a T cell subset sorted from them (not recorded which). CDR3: CASSVNRATDTQYF. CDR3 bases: TGTGCCAGCAGCGTCAACAGGGCTACAGATACGCAGTATTTT.